This entry lists 26 T cell receptor beta chains sequenced from one sample in a study of control samples from healthy donors and cancer patients (dated by TCRdb to 2019 to 2021). Library preparation was by the immunoSEQ multiplex PCR assay. TCRdb limited this immuneACCESS table to in-frame rearrangements with V and J called. A share of clones is missing; checked studies link under half to unresolved V genes, and the rest is unexplained. The sample table contains roughly 180,000 clones; only one count was recorded for around 90% of them. Of the sample, roughly 2.1% is held by the ten largest clones. What was sequenced was blood. The source is a woman between 40 and 55 years old in good health.

This sequence joins TRBV10-3 and TRBJ2-1, with 8 bases aligning to TRBD2. The CDR3 length is 13 residues. V trimming: 6 bases; J trimming: 8 bases; junction bases outside the gene matches: 6. Germline CDR1 and CDR2: ENHRY and SYGVKD. CDR3 DNA sequence: TGTGCCATCAGAGCCGCGGGGGGTCATGAGCAGTTCTTC. Translated: CAIRAAGGHEQFF.

The rearrangement links TRBV7-9 to TRBJ1-6; TRBD1 aligns across 7 bases. With V trimmed by 3 bases and J by 7 bases, 9 bases remained unmatched. The germline V gene encodes CDR1 SEHNR and CDR2 FQNEAQ (reference sequence). The CDR3 spans 16 residues. Written as DNA, the CDR3 is TGTGCCAGCAGCTTCTCACCGACAGGGTCGAATTCACCCCTCCACTTT. Protein product: CASSFSPTGSNSPLHF.

The chain couples TRBV6-5 to TRBJ2-7, with D hard to call. There are 16 residues in the CDR3. The V end lost 4 bases, the J end lost 0 bases, and 16 bases lay between the germline ends. Germline CDR1 is MNHEY and CDR2 is SVGAGI. As DNA, the CDR3 is TGTGCCAGCAGTTTCCGTCCGACTTCAAGCTCCTACGAGCAGTACTTC. This translates into CASSFRPTSSSYEQYF.

The chain employs TRBV3-1 (or the pseudogene TRBV3-2) and TRBJ2-2, with D unclear. CDR3 length equals 16 residues. V gave up 4 bases and J gave up 5 bases, with 17 bases separating them. Germline V gene data show CDR1 as LGHDT and CDR2 as YNNKEL (reference sequence). The CDR3, as DNA: TGTGCCAGCAGCCCCCGACTCTTAGCCGGGACCGGGGAGCTGTTTTTT. Its translation: CASSPRLLAGTGELFF.

The chain couples TRBV12-3 or TRBV12-4 to TRBJ1-5; 7 positions agree with TRBD1. Trimming at V came to 5 bases and at J to 6 bases, leaving 4 bases not matched to a gene. This CDR3 spans 13 amino acids. The CDR3: CASSPRGVQPQHF. The DNA for the CDR3 is TGTGCCAGCAGTCCCAGGGGGGTTCAGCCCCAGCATTTT.

In the case of this clone: A much larger clone differs from this one at a single base, so this may be a read error. Other nucleotide sequences from this sample produce the same CDR3. V and J are TRBV7-2 and TRBJ1-5; possibly TRBD1 for D (6 bases). CDR1 and CDR2 (germline): SGHTA, FQGNSA. V shed 1 base and J shed 6 bases, with 10 bases lying between them. This CDR3 is built from 14 residues. The CDR3 here is CASSLVKGGQPQHF. The CDR3 coding sequence is TGTGCCAGCAGCTTAGTGAAGGGGGGTCAGCCCCAGCATTTT.

A word on this clone: Other DNA sequences in this sample translate to the same CDR3. The gene calls are TRBV5-1 and TRBJ1-1, with 7 bases fitting TRBD1. The CDR3 runs 12 residues. The V gene's germline CDR1 is SGHRS and CDR2 YFSETQ. The trim removed 3 bases at V and 5 bases at J, leaving 1 base unmatched. CDR3 sequence: CASSSGGTEAFF. The CDR3 bases are TGCGCCAGCAGCTCAGGGGGTACTGAAGCTTTCTTT.

The V and J genes are TRBV6-1 and TRBJ1-3; D is ambiguous. V was clipped by 3 bases and J by 1 base, with 1 base between them. The germline CDR1 and CDR2 sequences are MNHNS and SASEGT. The CDR3 is 12 amino acids. Written as DNA, the CDR3 is TGTGCCAGCAGTGATTCTGGAAACACCATATATTTT. Protein sequence: CASSDSGNTIYF.

This sequence joins TRBV6-5 and TRBJ1-2, with unresolved D. From germline, CDR1 is MNHEY and CDR2 SVGAGI. The CDR3 has 14 amino acids. Trimming took off 0 bases at V and 6 bases at J, with 11 bases between the two ends. DNA of the CDR3: TGTGCCAGCAGTTACTCGATGGGAGAGGATGGCTACACCTTC. This encodes CASSYSMGEDGYTF.

This chain joins TRBV3-1 (or the pseudogene TRBV3-2) and TRBJ2-4; 15 nucleotides line up with TRBD2. The germline V gene has CDR1 LGHDT and CDR2 YNNKEL (reference sequence). There are 16 residues in the CDR3. With V trimmed by 4 bases and J by 8 bases, 6 bases remained unmatched. This chain's CDR3 is CASSRARTSGGDIQYF. DNA for the CDR3: TGTGCCAGCAGCCGGGCCCGGACTAGCGGGGGGGACATTCAGTACTTC.

V and J are TRBV6-6 and TRBJ1-3, with 7 bases that match TRBD1. With 0 bases clipped from V and 4 bases from J, the junction kept 3 bases outside the gene matches. The CDR3 length is 15 residues. Germline V gene lookup returns CDR1 MNHNY and CDR2 SVGAGI (reference sequence). The DNA of the CDR3 is TGTGCCAGCAGTTACTCGACAGGGATGGGAAACACCATATATTTT. Translating it yields CASSYSTGMGNTIYF.

The chain combines TRBV2 with TRBJ1-5; TRBD1 matches 8 bases. This CDR3 comprises 15 residues. V lost 3 bases, J lost 8 bases, and 9 bases stayed unmatched. Germline CDR1 is SNHLY and CDR2 is FYNNEI. This CDR3 reads CASSDDRGLREPQHF. CDR3 DNA sequence: TGTGCCAGCAGTGACGACAGGGGCCTTCGGGAGCCCCAGCATTTT.

This sequence joins TRBV6-6 and TRBJ1-1; no clear D. The V end lost 7 bases, the J end lost 4 bases, and 10 bases lay between the germline ends. Germline lookup yields CDR1 MNHNY and CDR2 SVGAGI (reference sequence). The CDR3 covers 12 residues. The CDR3 bases are TGTGCCAGCACCTATACGGGCACTGAAGCTTTCTTT. It yields the protein CASTYTGTEAFF.

This clone was observed a handful of times. J is TRBJ1-5 and V is TRBV2; perhaps TRBD1 as D (6 bases). The CDR3 consists of 16 residues. The ends were cut back, 8 bases at V and 2 bases at J, with 19 bases in the middle. The germline V gene encodes CDR1 SNHLY and CDR2 FYNNEI. For the CDR3, the DNA is TGTGCCAGCTCAGGGGAGGGGCGCCTGGGCAATCAGCCCCAGCATTTT. Residues: CASSGEGRLGNQPQHF.

The chain recombines TRBV4-1 with TRBJ1-1; maybe TRBD1 (5 bases). CDR1 and CDR2 from the germline V gene are MGHRA and YSYEKL. V shed 1 base and J shed 11 bases, with 17 bases lying between them. This CDR3 spans 14 amino acids. CDR3 protein: CASSQGQNMGDAFF. DNA for the CDR3: TGCGCCAGCAGCCAAGGGCAGAATATGGGGGACGCTTTCTTT.

The rearrangement joins TRBV6-5 to TRBJ1-2; D gene ambiguous. The length of the CDR3 is 14 residues. V was cut by 0 bases and J by 7 bases, with 12 bases left in between. Germline CDR1 and CDR2: MNHEY and SVGAGI. The CDR3 DNA is TGTGCCAGCAGTTACTCGGGGAGGGTTGGTGGCTACACCTTC. Residues: CASSYSGRVGGYTF.

The chain links TRBV7-2 to TRBJ1-1; 9 bases align to TRBD1. J gave up 11 bases and V 8 bases, and 6 bases lay outside the gene matches. CDR1 is SGHTA, CDR2 FQGNSA, per germline. The CDR3 is 11 residues long. CDR3 region: CASAWDREAFF. CDR3 nucleotide sequence: TGTGCCAGCGCCTGGGACAGGGAGGCTTTCTTT.

The chain combines TRBV7-9 with TRBJ2-3; D not resolved. CDR3 length equals 12 residues. CDR1 is SEHNR, CDR2 FQNEAQ, per germline (reference sequence). V was shortened by 1 base and J by 3 bases, with 2 bases between the two germline ends. In DNA form, the CDR3 reads TGTGCCAGCAGCTTAGAAACAGATACGCAGTATTTT. This encodes CASSLETDTQYF.

The chain is built from TRBV18 and TRBJ2-3, with 8 bases identical to TRBD2. CDR3 size: 16 residues. Trimming removed 6 bases from V and 2 bases from J; junction bases left unmatched: 10. The germline gives CDR1 KGHSH, CDR2 LQKENI. This CDR3 is CASSPRGAGDTDTQYF. For the CDR3, the DNA is TGTGCCAGCTCCCCCAGAGGAGCGGGGGACACAGATACGCAGTATTTT.

The DNA for the CDR3 is TGTGCCGGATCGGACGGCTACTATGGCTACACCTTC. As protein: CAGSDGYYGYTF. The gene calls are TRBV6-6 and TRBJ1-2; no firm D call. V was shortened by 11 bases and J by 3 bases, with 13 bases between the two germline ends. CDR1 is MNHNY, CDR2 SVGAGI, per germline (reference sequence). The CDR3 is 12 amino acids.

The chain joins TRBV5-1 to TRBJ1-4; no clear D. V lost 5 bases and J lost 2, with 13 bases in between. Germline values: CDR1 SGHRS, CDR2 YFSETQ. The CDR3 runs to 15 residues. CDR3 protein: CASSSGSWTNEKLFF. The CDR3 DNA reads TGCGCCAGCAGTTCTGGGTCGTGGACTAATGAAAAACTGTTTTTT.

This clone was counted a single time. The genes are TRBV7-2 and TRBJ1-2; D perhaps matches TRBD1 (6 bases). Trimming left V 5 bases short and J 4 bases short, with 14 bases between. This CDR3 has 14 amino acids. Germline V lookup: CDR1 SGHTA, CDR2 FQGNSA. CDR3 DNA: TGTGCCAGCAGCCCGAAGACAGGCCCCTATGGCTACACCTTC. Amino acid sequence: CASSPKTGPYGYTF.

The chain has TRBV29-1 and TRBJ1-1, with TRBD1 matching over 12 bases. This CDR3 comprises 14 residues. The V and J ends lost 0 bases and 12 bases, in that order; junction bases with no gene match: 8. Germline CDR1 and CDR2: SQVTM and ANQGSEA. The CDR3: CSVEEFGTGGWTFF. DNA of the CDR3: TGCAGCGTTGAAGAGTTCGGGACAGGGGGCTGGACTTTCTTT. Looking up the rest from reference TRBV29-1 and TRBJ1-1 gives the full variable domain: SAVISQKPSRDICQRGTSLTIQCQVDSQVTMMFWYRQQPGQSLTLIATANQGSEATYESGFVIDKFPISRPNLTFSTLTVSNMSPEDSSIYLCSVEEFGTGGWTFFGQGTRLTVV.

In its sample, this clone was seen once. V is TRBV5-4 and J is TRBJ2-3, with 7 bases fitting TRBD1. The trim removed 6 bases at V and 0 bases at J, leaving 7 bases unmatched. The germline V gene encodes CDR1 SGHNT and CDR2 YYREEE (reference sequence). The CDR3 is made up of 15 amino acids. CDR3 nucleotides: TGTGCCAGCACCAACACACAGGGGAGCACAGATACGCAGTATTTT. It translates to CASTNTQGSTDTQYF.

The chain is built from TRBV27 and TRBJ1-1; 9 nucleotides match TRBD1. Germline values: CDR1 MNHEY, CDR2 SMNVEV (reference sequence). The V segment lost 7 bases and the J segment 4 bases; nucleotides outside the gene matches: 7. There are 14 residues in the CDR3. Here the CDR3 reads CASTRDRESTEAFF. In nucleotides, the CDR3 is TGTGCCAGCACCAGGGACAGGGAGAGCACTGAAGCTTTCTTT.

The chain combines TRBV6-1 with TRBJ1-1; 7 nucleotides line up with TRBD1. This CDR3 has 15 residues. Germline CDR1 and CDR2: MNHNS and SASEGT. The V and J ends lost 0 bases and 0 bases, in that order; junction bases with no gene match: 1. The CDR3 is CASSEAGTVNTEAFF. Written as DNA, the CDR3 is TGTGCCAGCAGTGAAGCGGGGACAGTGAACACTGAAGCTTTCTTT.